Listed below are T cell receptor beta chains from one sample, sequenced in a study of cytomegalovirus exposure and HLA in healthy donors. Data came from immunoSEQ multiplex PCR; TCRdb stores just in-frame clones and leaves some out. This table holds approximately 100,000 clones, about 80% found once. Sequenced material: PBMCs. The origin of the receptors is a woman in her 50s in good health and CMV-seropositive. CDR3s include the opening cysteine and the closing phenylalanine or tryptophan. The D gene is left open where the match is weak. Size values are once, few and many counts, or a class for expanded clones, and some rows have none.

>TRBV9|TRBD1|once|TRBJ1-1
TGTGCCAGCAGCGGGGGGACAGGGGGAGTTTTCTTT
CASSGGTGGVFF
>TRBV27|TRBD1|.|TRBJ2-7
TGTGCCAGCAGTCCAGGGACAGGGGGAAGGGGGGAGCAGTACTTC
CASSPGTGGRGEQYF
>TRBV2|.|once|TRBJ1-2
TGTGCCAGCAGTGTCGGGGGGAGAGGAGGCTACACCTTC
CASSVGGRGGYTF
>TRBV12-5|TRBD1|.|TRBJ2-7
TGTGCTAGTGGTATCGACAGGGACTACGAGCAGTACTTC
CASGIDRDYEQYF
>TRBV9|TRBD2|few|TRBJ2-3
TGTGCCAGCAGCGTAGGGGGGACTAGCGGGAGTGCAGATACGCAGTATTTT
CASSVGGTSGSADTQYF
>TRBV29-1|.|.|TRBJ2-1
TGCAGCGTTGAGGGGCGTATCGAGCAGTTCTTC
CSVEGRIEQFF
>TRBV11-3|.|.|TRBJ1-1
TGTGCCAGCAGCTTATCAGGTGGAACTGAAGCTTTCTTT
CASSLSGGTEAFF
>TRBV10-3|TRBD2|.|TRBJ2-5
TGTGCCATCAACGGGGAGGGGCACTCTACCCAGTACTTC
CAINGEGHSTQYF
>TRBV30|TRBD2|.|TRBJ2-3
TGTGCCTGGGCCCCTGTGAAAAGGACTAGCGGAAATACGCAGTATTTT
CAWAPVKRTSGNTQYF
>TRBV12-5|.|.|TRBJ1-2
TGTGCTAGTGGTTTGGGGCGGGAAGGCTACACCTTC
CASGLGREGYTF
>TRBV27|.|.|TRBJ2-1
TGTGCCAGCAGTTTAGAGGGAGGCTCCTACAATGAGCAGTTCTTC
CASSLEGGSYNEQFF
>TRBV7-9|.|.|TRBJ2-7
TGTGCCAGCAGCACAGAGCTGTCCTACGAGCAGTACTTC
CASSTELSYEQYF
>TRBV5-4|TRBD2|few|TRBJ2-5
TGTGCCAGCAGCGCGGCTAGCGGGAGGGTTGCGGAGACCCAGTACTTC
CASSAASGRVAETQYF
>TRBV5-6|.|.|TRBJ1-5
TGTGCCAGCAGCTGGGGGGGGCAAGGCCTCAATCAGCCCCAGCATTTT
CASSWGGQGLNQPQHF
>TRBV15|TRBD2|.|TRBJ2-7
TGTGCCACCAGCAGAGCCCGACTAGCGGGAGTCTACGAGCAGTACTTC
CATSRARLAGVYEQYF
>TRBV2|.|.|TRBJ2-5
TGTGCCAGCTCCCTGCAAGAGACCCAGTACTTC
CASSLQETQYF
>TRBV11-1|.|.|TRBJ2-1
TGTGCCAGCAGCCCTGACTCGCCGAGCTCCTACAATGAGCAGTTCTTC
CASSPDSPSSYNEQFF
>TRBV19|TRBD1|few|TRBJ2-5
TGTGCCAGTAGCCCAACCGACAGGGAGGAGACCCAGTACTTC
CASSPTDREETQYF
>TRBV7-2|TRBD1|few|TRBJ2-7
TGTGCCAGCAGCCGACAGGGCTACGAGCAGTACTTC
CASSRQGYEQYF
>TRBV7-6|.|.|TRBJ2-1
TGTGCCAGCAGCTTATTAGCGGTCTCCTACAATGAGCAGTTCTTC
CASSLLAVSYNEQFF
>TRBV6-5|.|.|TRBJ1-5
TGTGCCAGCAGTTACGGGGGAGGGGGCAATCAGCCCCAGCATTTT
CASSYGGGGNQPQHF
>TRBV6-5|TRBD2|.|TRBJ2-1
TGTGCCACCTGGGGGGGAGGCTATGAGCAGTTCTTC
CATWGGGYEQFF
>TRBV5-1|TRBD2|.|TRBJ2-7
TGCGCCAGCAGCCCCGGGACTAGCGGTTACGAGCAGTACTTC
CASSPGTSGYEQYF
>TRBV11-3|TRBD1|.|TRBJ2-2
TGTGCCAGCAGCTTAGATCCGACAGGGGGACACACCGGGGAGCTGTTTTTT
CASSLDPTGGHTGELFF
>TRBV4-2|TRBD2|.|TRBJ2-6
TGTGCCAGCAGCCACCGACTAGCGGGGAACTCTGGGGCCAACGGCCTGACTTTC
CASSHRLAGNSGANGLTF
>TRBV7-9|TRBD2|.|TRBJ2-1
TGTGCCAGCAGCTCCGTGGCGGGGGGCTACAATGAGCAGTTCTTC
CASSSVAGGYNEQFF
>TRBV2|TRBD1|.|TRBJ1-5
TGTGCCAGCAGTGAATCGCAGGGGGCGGATCAGCCCCAGCATTTT
CASSESQGADQPQHF
>TRBV15|TRBD2|few|TRBJ2-2
TGTGCCACCGGTATGGGACTAGCTAGCGGGGAGCTGTTTTTT
CATGMGLASGELFF
>TRBV7-2|.|few|TRBJ1-1
TGTGCCAGCAGCTCCGCGGGAGTGAACACTGAAGCTTTCTTT
CASSSAGVNTEAFF
>TRBV2|TRBD1|.|TRBJ1-1
TGTGCCAGCAGTGGGCACGGGACAGGGGAGGCTTTCTTT
CASSGHGTGEAFF
>TRBV11-3|TRBD1|.|TRBJ2-5
TGTGCCAGCAGCACAGAAGGGACAGGGCAAGAGACCCAGTACTTC
CASSTEGTGQETQYF
>TRBV25-1|TRBD1|.|TRBJ1-4
TGTGCCAGCAGTGAACCAGGGGGCCGGGAGGAAAAACTGTTTTTT
CASSEPGGREEKLFF
>TRBV2|TRBD1|.|TRBJ2-7
TGTGCCACCCTGGACAGGGATTCCTACGAGCAGTACTTC
CATLDRDSYEQYF
>TRBV4-1|TRBD2|.|TRBJ2-3
TGCGCCAGCAGCCAAGATTCGCGGGGGGGCTACACAGATACGCAGTATTTT
CASSQDSRGGYTDTQYF
>TRBV18|.|.|TRBJ2-7
TGTGCCAGCTCACCCGACAGGAGCTCCTACGAGCAGTACTTC
CASSPDRSSYEQYF
>TRBV7-2|.|.|TRBJ2-7
TGTGCCAGCAGCTTATCTGGGGGCCTTAGGTACGAGCAGTACTTC
CASSLSGGLRYEQYF
>TRBV5-6|TRBD2|.|TRBJ2-3
TGTGCCAGTGGGACTAGCGGGAGCACAGATACGCAGTATTTT
CASGTSGSTDTQYF
>TRBV5-4|.|.|TRBJ2-1
TGTGCCAGCAGCTTGACTAGTGAAAATGAGCAGTTCTTC
CASSLTSENEQFF
>TRBV7-3|TRBD2|.|TRBJ2-1
TGTGCCAGCAGCTTAACTAATAGCGGGGGGGCCAATGAGCAGTTCTTC
CASSLTNSGGANEQFF
>TRBV5-4|.|.|TRBJ1-6
TGTGCCAGCAGCTTACGGGGGTCTGGCTCACCCCTCCACTTT
CASSLRGSGSPLHF